The TCR beta chain described here comes from a study of response to subunit inactivated influenza vaccine. A single record per CDR3 protein comes from TCRdb applying MiXCR to the RT-PCR reads. The sample lists about 570,000 distinct CDR3 sequences, 10% to 12% seen once, with 11% in the top ten. This clonotype was recorded a few times. The V and J ends lost 1 base and 1 base, in that order; junction bases with no gene match: 5. The CDR3 extends over 16 amino acids. CDR1 DFQATT and CDR2 SNEGSKA come from the germline V gene (reference sequence). This same sample was also taken into another study, of T cells expressing NK-cell markers. As reported in that work: Generation of TCR beta cDNA was performed by 5'RACE template switching incorporating UMIs. Several donors' CD3+CD56-NKG2C+ cells were dominated by the same clonotypes. What remained unclear was the HCMV specificity of expanded NKG2C+ T cell clones.

This rearrangement joins TRBV20-1 to TRBJ2-5; 11 bases fit TRBD2. The sample was PBMCs from blood, taken on the day of vaccination. The sequence derives from a middle-aged man who received an inactivated influenza vaccine. The CDR3 DNA reads as TGCAGTGCTAGAGCGTTTGGACTAGCGGGCCAAGAGACCCAGTACTTC. Its protein is CSARAFGLAGQETQYF.